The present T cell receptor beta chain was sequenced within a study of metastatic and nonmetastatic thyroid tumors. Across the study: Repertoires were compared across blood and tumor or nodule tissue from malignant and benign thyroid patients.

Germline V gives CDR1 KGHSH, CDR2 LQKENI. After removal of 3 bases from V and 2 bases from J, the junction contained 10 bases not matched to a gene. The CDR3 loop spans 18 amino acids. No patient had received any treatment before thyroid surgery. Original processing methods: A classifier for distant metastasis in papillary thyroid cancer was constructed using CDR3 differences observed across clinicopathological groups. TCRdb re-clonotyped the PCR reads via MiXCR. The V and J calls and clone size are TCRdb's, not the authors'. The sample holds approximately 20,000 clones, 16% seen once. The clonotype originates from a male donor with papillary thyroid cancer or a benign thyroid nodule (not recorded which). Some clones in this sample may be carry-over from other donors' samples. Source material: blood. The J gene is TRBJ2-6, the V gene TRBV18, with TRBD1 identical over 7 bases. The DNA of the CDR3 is TGTGCCAGCTCACCTCCGACAGGGAGAATCGCTGGGGCCAACGTCCTGACTTTC. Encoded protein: CASSPPTGRIAGANVLTF.